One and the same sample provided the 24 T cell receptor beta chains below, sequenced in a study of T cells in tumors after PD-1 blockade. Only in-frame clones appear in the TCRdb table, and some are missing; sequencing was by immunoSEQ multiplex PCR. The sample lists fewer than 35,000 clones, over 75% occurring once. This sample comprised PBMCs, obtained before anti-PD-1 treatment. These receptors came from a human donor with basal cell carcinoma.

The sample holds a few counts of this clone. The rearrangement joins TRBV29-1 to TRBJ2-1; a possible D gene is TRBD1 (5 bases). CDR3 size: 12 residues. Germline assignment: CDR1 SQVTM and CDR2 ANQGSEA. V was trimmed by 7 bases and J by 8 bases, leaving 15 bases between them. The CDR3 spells CSAARLGDEQFF. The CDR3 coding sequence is TGCAGCGCCGCCCGCCTAGGGGATGAGCAGTTCTTC.

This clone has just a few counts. CDR3 DNA: TGTGCCAGTAGGCCCGGGACAGGGGTAGGAAACACCATATATTTT. Its translation: CASRPGTGVGNTIYF. The J gene is TRBJ1-3, the V gene TRBV19; 10 bases align to TRBD1. This CDR3 is 15 amino acids long. Germline CDR1 reads LNHDA; CDR2 reads SQIVND (reference sequence). V trimming: 6 bases; J trimming: 4 bases; junction bases outside the gene matches: 6.

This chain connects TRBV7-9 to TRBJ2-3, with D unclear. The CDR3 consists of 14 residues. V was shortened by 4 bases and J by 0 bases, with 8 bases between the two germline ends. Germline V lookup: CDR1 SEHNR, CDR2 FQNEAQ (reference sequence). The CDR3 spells CASSSGTSTDTQYF. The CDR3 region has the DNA TGTGCCAGCAGCTCCGGCACAAGCACAGATACGCAGTATTTT.

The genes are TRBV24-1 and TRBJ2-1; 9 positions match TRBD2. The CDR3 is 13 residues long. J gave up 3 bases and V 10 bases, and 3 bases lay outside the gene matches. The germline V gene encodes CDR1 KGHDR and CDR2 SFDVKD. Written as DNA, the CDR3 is TGTGCCACAAGTAGCGGGGGCTACAATGAGCAGTTCTTC. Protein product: CATSSGGYNEQFF.

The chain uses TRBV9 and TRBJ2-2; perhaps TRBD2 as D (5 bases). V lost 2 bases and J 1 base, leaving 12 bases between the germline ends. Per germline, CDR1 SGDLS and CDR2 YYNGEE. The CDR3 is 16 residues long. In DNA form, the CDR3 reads TGTGCCAGCAGCGTCGGACGGGGTGGGAACACCGGGGAGCTGTTTTTT. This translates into CASSVGRGGNTGELFF.

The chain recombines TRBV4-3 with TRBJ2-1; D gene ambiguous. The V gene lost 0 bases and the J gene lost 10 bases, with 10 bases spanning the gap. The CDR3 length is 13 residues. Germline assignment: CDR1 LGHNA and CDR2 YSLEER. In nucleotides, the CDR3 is TGCGCCAGCAGCCAAGAAAGTCGTGGGGAGCAGTTCTTC. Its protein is CASSQESRGEQFF.

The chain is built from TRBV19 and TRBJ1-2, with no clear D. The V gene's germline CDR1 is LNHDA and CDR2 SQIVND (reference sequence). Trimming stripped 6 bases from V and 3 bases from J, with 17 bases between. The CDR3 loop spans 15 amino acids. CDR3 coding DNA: TGTGCCAGTAGCTCTGGACGCATAGTCGACTATGGCTACACCTTC. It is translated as CASSSGRIVDYGYTF.

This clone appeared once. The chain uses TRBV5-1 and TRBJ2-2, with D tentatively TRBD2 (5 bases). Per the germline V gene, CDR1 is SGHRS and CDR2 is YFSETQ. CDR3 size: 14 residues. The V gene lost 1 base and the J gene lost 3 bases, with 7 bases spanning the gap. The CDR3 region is CASSLTGDTGELFF. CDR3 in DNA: TGCGCCAGCAGCTTGACCGGGGACACCGGGGAGCTGTTTTTT. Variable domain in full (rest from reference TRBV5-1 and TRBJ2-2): KAGVTQTPRYLIKTRGQQVTLSCSPISGHRSVSWYQQTPGQGLQFLFEYFSETQRNKGNFPGRFSGRQFSNSRSEMNVSTLELGDSALYLCASSLTGDTGELFFGEGSRLTVL.

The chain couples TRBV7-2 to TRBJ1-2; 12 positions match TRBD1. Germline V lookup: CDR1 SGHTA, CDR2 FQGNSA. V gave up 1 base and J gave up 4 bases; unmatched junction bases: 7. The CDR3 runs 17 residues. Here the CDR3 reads CASSLGGQGAEVYGYTF. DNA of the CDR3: TGTGCCAGCAGCTTAGGGGGACAGGGGGCGGAAGTCTATGGCTACACCTTC.

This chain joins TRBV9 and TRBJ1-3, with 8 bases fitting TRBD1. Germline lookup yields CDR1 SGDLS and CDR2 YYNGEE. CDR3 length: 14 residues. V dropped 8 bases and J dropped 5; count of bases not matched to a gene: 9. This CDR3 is CASGGSGGRNTIYF. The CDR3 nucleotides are TGTGCCAGTGGAGGCTCAGGGGGCAGAAACACCATATATTTT.

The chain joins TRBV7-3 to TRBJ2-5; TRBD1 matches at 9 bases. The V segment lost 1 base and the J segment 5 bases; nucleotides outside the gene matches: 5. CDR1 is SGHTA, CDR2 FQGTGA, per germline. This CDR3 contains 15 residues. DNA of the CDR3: TGTGCCAGCAGCTTAATGGGACAGGGCCGGGAGACCCAGTACTTC. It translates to CASSLMGQGRETQYF.

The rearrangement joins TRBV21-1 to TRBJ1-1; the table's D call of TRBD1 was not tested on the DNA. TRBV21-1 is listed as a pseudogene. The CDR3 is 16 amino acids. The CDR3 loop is CASSKDSGGLNTEAFF. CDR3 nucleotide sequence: TGTGCCAGCAGCAAAGATTCAGGGGGCCTGAACACTGAAGCTTTCTTT.

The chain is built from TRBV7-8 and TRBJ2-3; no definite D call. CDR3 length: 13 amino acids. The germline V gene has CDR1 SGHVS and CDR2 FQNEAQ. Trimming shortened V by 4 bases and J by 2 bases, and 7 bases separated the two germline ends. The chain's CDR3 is CASSWGFTDTQYF. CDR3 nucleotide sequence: TGTGCCAGCAGCTGGGGATTCACAGATACGCAGTATTTT.

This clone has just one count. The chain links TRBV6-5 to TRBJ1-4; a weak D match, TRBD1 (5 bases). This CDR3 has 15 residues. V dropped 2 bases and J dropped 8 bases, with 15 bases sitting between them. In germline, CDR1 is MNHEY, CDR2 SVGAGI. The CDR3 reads CASSYDGGGREKLFF. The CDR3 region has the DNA TGTGCCAGCAGTTACGATGGGGGGGGACGGGAAAAACTGTTTTTT.

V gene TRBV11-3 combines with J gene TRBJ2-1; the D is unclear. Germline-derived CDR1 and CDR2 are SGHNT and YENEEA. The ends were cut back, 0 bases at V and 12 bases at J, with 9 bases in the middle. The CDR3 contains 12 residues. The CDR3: CASSLDAEGQFF. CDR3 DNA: TGTGCCAGCAGCTTAGATGCAGAAGGGCAGTTCTTC.

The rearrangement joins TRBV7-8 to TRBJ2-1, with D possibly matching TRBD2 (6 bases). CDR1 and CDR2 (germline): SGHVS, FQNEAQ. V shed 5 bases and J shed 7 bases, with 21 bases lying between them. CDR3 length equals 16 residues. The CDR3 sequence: CASSPWDSPAGNEQFF. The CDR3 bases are TGTGCCAGCAGCCCCTGGGACTCCCCTGCGGGGAATGAGCAGTTCTTC.

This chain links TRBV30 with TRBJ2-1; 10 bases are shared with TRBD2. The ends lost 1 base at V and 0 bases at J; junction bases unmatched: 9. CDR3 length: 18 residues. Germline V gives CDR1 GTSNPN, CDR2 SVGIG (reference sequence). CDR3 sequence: CAWSEGTSVPSSYNEQFF. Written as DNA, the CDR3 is TGTGCCTGGAGTGAAGGGACTAGCGTCCCGAGCTCCTACAATGAGCAGTTCTTC.

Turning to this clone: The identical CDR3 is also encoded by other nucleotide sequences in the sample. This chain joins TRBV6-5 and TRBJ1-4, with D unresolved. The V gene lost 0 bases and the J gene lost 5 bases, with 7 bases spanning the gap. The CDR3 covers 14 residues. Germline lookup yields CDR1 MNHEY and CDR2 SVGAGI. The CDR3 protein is CASSYSEGNEKLFF. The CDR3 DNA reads TGTGCCAGCAGTTACTCGGAGGGCAATGAAAAACTGTTTTTT.

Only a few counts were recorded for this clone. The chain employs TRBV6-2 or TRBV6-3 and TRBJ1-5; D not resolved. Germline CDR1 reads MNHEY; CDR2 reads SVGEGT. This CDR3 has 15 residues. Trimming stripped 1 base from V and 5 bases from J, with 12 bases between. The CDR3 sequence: CASSYYRTEHQPQHF. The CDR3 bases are TGTGCCAGCAGTTACTATAGGACTGAGCATCAGCCCCAGCATTTT.

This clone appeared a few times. The CDR3 coding sequence is TGTGCCAGCTCACCTCCCTCGACAGGGAGGAGTGAGCAGTTCTTC. Amino acid sequence: CASSPPSTGRSEQFF. The genes are TRBV2 and TRBJ2-1; D is perhaps TRBD1 (7 bases). With 8 bases removed from V and 9 bases from J, the gap between germline ends came to 23 bases. The length of the CDR3 is 15 residues. Germline V gene lookup returns CDR1 SNHLY and CDR2 FYNNEI. The whole variable domain, filled in from reference TRBV2 and TRBJ2-1, reads EPEVTQTPSHQVTQMGQEVILRCVPISNHLYFYWYRQILGQKVEFLVSFYNNEISEKSEIFDDQFSVERPDGSNFTLKIRSTKLEDSAMYFCASSPPSTGRSEQFFGPGTRLTVL.

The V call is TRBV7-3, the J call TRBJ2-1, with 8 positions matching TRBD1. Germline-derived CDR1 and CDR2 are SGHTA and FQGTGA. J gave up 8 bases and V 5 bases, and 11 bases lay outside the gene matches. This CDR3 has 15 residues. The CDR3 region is CASSIGQGRYDEQFF. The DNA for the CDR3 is TGTGCCAGCAGCATTGGACAGGGAAGATACGATGAGCAGTTCTTC. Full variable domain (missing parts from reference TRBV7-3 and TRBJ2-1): GAGVSQTPSNKVTEKGKYVELRCDPISGHTALYWYRQSLGQGPEFLIYFQGTGAADDSGLPNDRFFAVRPEGSVSTLKIQRTERGDSAVYLCASSIGQGRYDEQFFGPGTRLTVL.

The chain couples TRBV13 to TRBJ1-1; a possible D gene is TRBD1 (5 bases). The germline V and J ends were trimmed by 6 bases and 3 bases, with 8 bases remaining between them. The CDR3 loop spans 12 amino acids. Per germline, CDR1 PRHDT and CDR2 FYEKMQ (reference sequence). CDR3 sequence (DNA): TGTGCCAGCAGTCGACAGTACACTGAAGCTTTCTTT. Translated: CASSRQYTEAFF. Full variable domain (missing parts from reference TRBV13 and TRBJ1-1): AAGVIQSPRHLIKEKRETATLKCYPIPRHDTVYWYQQGPGQDPQFLISFYEKMQSDKGSIPDRFSAQQFSDYHSELNMSSLELGDSALYFCASSRQYTEAFFGQGTRLTVV.

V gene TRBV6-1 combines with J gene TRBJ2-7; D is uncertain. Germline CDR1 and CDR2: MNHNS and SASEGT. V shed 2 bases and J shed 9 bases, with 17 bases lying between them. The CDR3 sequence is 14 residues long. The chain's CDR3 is CASSETQYGMWQYF. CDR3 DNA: TGTGCCAGCAGTGAAACGCAGTACGGCATGTGGCAGTACTTC.

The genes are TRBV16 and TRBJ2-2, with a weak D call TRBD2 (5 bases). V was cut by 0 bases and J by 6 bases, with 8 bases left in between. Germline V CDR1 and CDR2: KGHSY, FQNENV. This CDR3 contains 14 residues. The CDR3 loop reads CASSQSRESGELFF. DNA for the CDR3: TGTGCCAGCAGCCAATCGAGGGAATCCGGGGAGCTGTTTTTT.